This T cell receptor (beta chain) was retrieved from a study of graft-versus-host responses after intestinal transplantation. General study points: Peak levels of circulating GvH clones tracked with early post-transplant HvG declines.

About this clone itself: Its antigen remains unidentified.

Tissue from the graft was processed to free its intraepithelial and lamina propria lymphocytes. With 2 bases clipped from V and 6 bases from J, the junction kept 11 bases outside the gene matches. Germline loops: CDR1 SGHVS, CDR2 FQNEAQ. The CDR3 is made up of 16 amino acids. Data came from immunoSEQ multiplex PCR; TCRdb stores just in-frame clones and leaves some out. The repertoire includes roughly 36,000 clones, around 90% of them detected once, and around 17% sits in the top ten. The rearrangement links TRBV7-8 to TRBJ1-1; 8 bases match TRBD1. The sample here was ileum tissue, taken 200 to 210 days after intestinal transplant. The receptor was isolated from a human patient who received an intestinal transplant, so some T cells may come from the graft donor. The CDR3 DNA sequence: TGTGCCAGCAGCTTAAGCAGGGGGCATTTGGGCGCTGAAGCTTTCTTT. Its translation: CASSLSRGHLGAEAFF.